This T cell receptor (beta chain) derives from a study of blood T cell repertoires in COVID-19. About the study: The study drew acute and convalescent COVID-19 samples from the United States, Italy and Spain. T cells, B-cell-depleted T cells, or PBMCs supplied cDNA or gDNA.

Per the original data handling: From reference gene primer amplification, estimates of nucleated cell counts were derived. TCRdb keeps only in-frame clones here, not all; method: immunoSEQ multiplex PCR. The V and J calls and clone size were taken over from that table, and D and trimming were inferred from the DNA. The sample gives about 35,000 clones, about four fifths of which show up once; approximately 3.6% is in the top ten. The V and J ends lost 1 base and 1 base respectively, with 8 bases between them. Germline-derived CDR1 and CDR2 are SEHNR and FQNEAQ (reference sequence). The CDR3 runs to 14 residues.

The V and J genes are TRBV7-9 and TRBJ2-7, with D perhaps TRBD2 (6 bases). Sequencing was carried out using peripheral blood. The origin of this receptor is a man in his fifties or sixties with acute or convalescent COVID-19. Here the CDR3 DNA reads TGTGCCAGCAGCTTAGGGCGGGATTCCTACGAGCAGTACTTC. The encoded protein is CASSLGRDSYEQYF.